The clone carrying this T cell receptor (beta chain) was observed a handful of times. The entry originates in a study of blood T cell repertoires in COVID-19. At the level of the study: Spain, Italy and the United States supplied samples that represented acute and convalescent COVID-19. Sources were T cells, B-cell-depleted T cells, or PBMCs; the material itself was cDNA or gDNA.

Authors' processing steps: The authors estimated nucleated cell counts from reference gene primer amplification. Data came from immunoSEQ multiplex PCR; TCRdb stores just in-frame clones and leaves some out. V and J calls and clone size follow that table, whereas D and trimming were derived from the DNA. The sample holds 150,000 to 200,000 clones, over 60% seen once. Germline values: CDR1 SGHAT, CDR2 FQNNGV. The CDR3 is 14 residues long. The germline V and J ends were trimmed by 2 bases and 2 bases, with 7 bases remaining between them. The receptor comes from a woman aged 70 to 79 with acute or convalescent COVID-19. Specimen: peripheral blood. This chain joins TRBV11-2 and TRBJ1-3; D not resolved. The DNA for the CDR3 is TGTGCCAGCAGCTTAACCCGGGCTGGAAACACCATATATTTT. Its translation is CASSLTRAGNTIYF.